This T cell receptor (beta chain) was documented in a study of OX40 agonist ivuxolimab in advanced cancers. Study-level points and caveats: Near-lowest levels of clonal expansion characterized partial responders at 0.1-3.0 mg/kg. Clones of CD4+ and CD8+ blood T cells grew by week 6 at doses of 0.1 to 3.0 mg/kg. Fewer expanded clones were found on average in CD4+ than in CD8+ T cells.

CDR3 length: 14 amino acids. Germline V lookup: CDR1 SNHLY, CDR2 FYNNEI. Trimming took off 5 bases at V and 3 bases at J, with 13 bases between the two ends. In regard to this clone: Its antigen is currently unknown.

Some clones are missing from TCRdb's copy, which holds only in-frame ones; the method was immunoSEQ multiplex PCR. This table has around 84,000 clones, about 84% appearing once. The chain has TRBV2 and TRBJ1-2; D gene uncertain. The TCR comes from an adult with an advanced solid tumor such as melanoma, head and neck, liver or kidney cancer. The material was CD4+ or CD8+ T cells sorted from blood, obtained in a trial of the OX40 agonist ivuxolimab. The DNA of the CDR3 is TGTGCCAGCAGTTACTCTGGCGGTCACTATGGCTACACCTTC. Its translation is CASSYSGGHYGYTF.